Listed below are T cell receptor beta chains from one sample, sequenced in a study of T cell responses to AZD1222 COVID-19 vaccine. Generated by immunoSEQ multiplex PCR, the TCRdb table keeps only in-frame clones and is missing some. This sample yields approximately 110,000 clones, of which 85% to 90% are seen a single time; 7.7% belongs to the top ten. Sequencing was performed on peripheral blood, taken on day 0 of AZD1222 vaccination. Receptors were obtained from an adult in good health. Each CDR3 is given with its conserved first and last residue. A D gene is named only where the DNA matches it firmly. For some rows the clone size is stated as once, few or many, or as a class when expanded; others skip it.

. TRBJ1-1 TRBV25-1 . CASSGPIKGDTEAFF TGTGCCAGCAGTGGTCCCATAAAGGGGGATACTGAAGCTTTCTTT
few TRBJ1-2 TRBV6-1 . CASSEPGINYGYTF TGTGCCAGCAGTGAACCAGGGATAAACTATGGCTACACCTTC
. TRBJ2-1 TRBV15 . CATSRAGSSSYNEQFF TGTGCCACCAGCAGAGCAGGGAGTAGCTCCTACAATGAGCAGTTCTTC
once TRBJ1-2 TRBV13 . CASSWTGDYGYTF TGTGCCAGCAGCTGGACCGGCGACTATGGCTACACCTTC
. TRBJ1-3 TRBV6-5 . CASTGDRPSGNTIYF TGTGCCAGCACTGGGGACCGACCCTCTGGAAACACCATATATTTT
few TRBJ1-4 TRBV10-2 . CASSKEQGVGRNEKLFF TGCGCCAGCAGTAAAGAACAAGGGGTAGGGAGGAATGAAAAACTGTTTTTT
. TRBJ2-7 TRBV28 TRBD1 CASNLPDRVPYEQYF TGTGCCAGCAATTTACCCGACAGGGTGCCCTACGAGCAGTACTTC
. TRBJ1-3 TRBV7-2 . CASRLPSSGNTIYF TGTGCCAGCAGGCTTCCTAGCTCTGGAAACACCATATATTTT
. TRBJ1-5 TRBV7-8 . CASSEIRGPYQPQHF TGTGCCAGCAGCGAGATCAGGGGACCTTATCAGCCCCAGCATTTT
. TRBJ2-7 TRBV5-6 . CASSRTSSYEQYF TGTGCCAGCAGCAGAACTAGCTCCTACGAGCAGTACTTC
. TRBJ1-3 TRBV6-5 . CASIPGRGDSIYF TGTGCCAGCATTCCGGGACGGGGGGATAGTATATATTTT
. TRBJ1-1 TRBV19 . CASRDLNTEAFF TGTGCCAGTAGGGACTTGAACACTGAAGCTTTCTTT
. TRBJ2-6 TRBV5-4 . CASSYGQPSGANVLTF TGTGCCAGCAGCTATGGACAGCCCTCTGGGGCCAACGTCCTGACTTTC
. TRBJ1-3 TRBV7-9 . CAGGEAISGNTIYF TGTGCCGGTGGGGAGGCGATCTCTGGAAACACCATATATTTT
few TRBJ2-2 TRBV6-4 TRBD1 CASKRDRGNTGELFF TGTGCCAGCAAAAGGGACAGGGGAAACACCGGGGAGCTGTTTTTT
. TRBJ1-2 TRBV5-1 . CASSSPLGDNYGYTF TGCGCCAGCAGCTCCCCTTTAGGGGATAACTATGGCTACACCTTC
. TRBJ2-7 TRBV30 . CAWTTGYEQYF TGTGCCTGGACCACAGGGTACGAGCAGTACTTC
once TRBJ1-6 TRBV2 . CASSGRALNSPLHF TGTGCCAGCAGTGGCCGGGCACTGAATTCACCCCTCCACTTT
. TRBJ2-7 TRBV10-2 . CASSEPGLASYEQYF TGCGCCAGCAGCGAACCGGGACTCGCATCCTACGAGCAGTACTTC
. TRBJ2-1 TRBV6-5 TRBD2 CASSSLAGAYNEQFF TGTGCCAGCAGCTCCTTAGCGGGGGCCTACAATGAGCAGTTCTTC
. TRBJ2-7 TRBV4-1 . CASSQEGGRVSYEQYF TGCGCCAGCAGCCAAGAAGGCGGCAGGGTATCCTACGAGCAGTACTTC
. TRBJ2-3 TRBV18 TRBD2 CASSLLAGGQSDTQYF TGTGCCAGCTCACTCCTAGCGGGGGGCCAATCGGATACGCAGTATTTT
once TRBJ2-1 TRBV5-5 . CASSLRESYNEQFF TGTGCCAGCAGCTTAAGGGAGTCGTACAATGAGCAGTTCTTC
. TRBJ2-1 TRBV6-5 . CATTVGGQSYNEQFF TGTGCCACCACGGTTGGGGGGCAATCCTACAATGAGCAGTTCTTC
. TRBJ1-5 TRBV7-2 . CASSPTRGNQPQHF TGTGCCAGCAGCCCCACCAGGGGCAATCAGCCCCAGCATTTT
. TRBJ2-3 TRBV7-2 . CASSLGLPASTDTQYF TGTGCCAGCAGCTTAGGCCTCCCCGCAAGCACAGATACGCAGTATTTT
. TRBJ1-1 TRBV7-8 TRBD1 CASTQGARANTEAFF TGTGCCAGCACCCAGGGGGCGAGGGCGAACACTGAAGCTTTCTTT
. TRBJ1-6 TRBV9 . CASSAGGFNSPLHF TGTGCCAGCAGCGCGGGGGGCTTTAATTCACCCCTCCACTTT
. TRBJ2-7 TRBV7-3 TRBD1 CASSLAGGPWDEQYF TGTGCCAGCAGCTTAGCAGGGGGCCCCTGGGACGAGCAGTACTTC
. TRBJ1-1 TRBV7-2 . CASSSNREAAFF TGTGCCAGCAGCTCTAACAGGGAAGCAGCTTTCTTT
. TRBJ1-1 TRBV5-1 TRBD1 CASRDAKKGAGTEAFF TGCGCCAGCAGGGACGCAAAGAAGGGGGCCGGGACTGAAGCTTTCTTT
. TRBJ1-4 TRBV3-1/TRBV3-2 . CASSLTAGTVNEKLFF TGTGCCAGCAGCCTCACAGCCGGGACGGTGAATGAAAAACTGTTTTTT
. TRBJ2-1 TRBV5-1 TRBD2 CASQTSGGNNEQFF TGCGCCAGCCAGACTAGCGGGGGCAACAATGAGCAGTTCTTC
. TRBJ1-2 TRBV5-1 . CASSSTDGGGYTF TGCGCCAGCAGCTCGACCGACGGAGGCGGCTACACCTTC
. TRBJ2-3 TRBV7-2 . CASSLGVKGTQYF TGTGCCAGCAGCTTAGGGGTGAAGGGTACGCAGTATTTT